This T cell receptor (beta chain) was identified in a study of T cells in Graves' hyperthyroidism and ophthalmopathy. Study-level results: Most expanded thyroid clonotypes above 0.001 recurred in blood.

RNA transcripts served as the template for amplifying TCR beta CDR3 regions. Primed by the HTBI set, a first-round RT-PCR was run on the TCR CDR3. MiXCR, run by TCRdb on the multiplex PCR reads, gives a single entry per CDR3 protein. The sample gives about 420,000 distinct CDR3 sequences, 15% to 19% of which show up once; roughly 15% is in the top ten. Participants, patients aged 18 to 65, had newly diagnosed hyperthyroidism with a duration under 2 months. The CDR3 has 15 residues. V lost 0 bases and J lost 5, with 16 bases in between. The germline CDR1 and CDR2 sequences are DFQATT and SNEGSKA (reference sequence). In its sample, this clonotype was seen many times. Antigen unknown.

Sequenced input: blood. The genes are TRBV20-1 and TRBJ2-5; D gene ambiguous. The receptor's source is a woman younger than 30 with Graves' hyperthyroidism. The CDR3 DNA reads as TGCAGTGCTAGAGATTTCACGTCCCCCGTGGAGACCCAGTACTTC. Translation gives CSARDFTSPVETQYF.